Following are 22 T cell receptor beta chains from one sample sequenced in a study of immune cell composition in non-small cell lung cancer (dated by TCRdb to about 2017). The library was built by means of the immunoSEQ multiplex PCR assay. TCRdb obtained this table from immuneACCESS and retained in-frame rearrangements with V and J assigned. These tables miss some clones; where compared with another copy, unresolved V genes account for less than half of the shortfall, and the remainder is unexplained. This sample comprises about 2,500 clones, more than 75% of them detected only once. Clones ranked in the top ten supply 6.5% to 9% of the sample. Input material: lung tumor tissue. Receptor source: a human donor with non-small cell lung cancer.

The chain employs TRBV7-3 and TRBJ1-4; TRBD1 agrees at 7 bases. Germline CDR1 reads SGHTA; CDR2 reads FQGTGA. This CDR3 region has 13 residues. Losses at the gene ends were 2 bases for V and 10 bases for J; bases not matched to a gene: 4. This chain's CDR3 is CASSLAPGGKLFF. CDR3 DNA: TGTGCCAGCAGCTTAGCCCCAGGGGGAAAACTGTTTTTT. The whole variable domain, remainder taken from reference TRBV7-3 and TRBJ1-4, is GAGVSQTPSNKVTEKGKYVELRCDPISGHTALYWYRQSLGQGPEFLIYFQGTGAADDSGLPNDRFFAVRPEGSVSTLKIQRTERGDSAVYLCASSLAPGGKLFFGSGTQLSVL.

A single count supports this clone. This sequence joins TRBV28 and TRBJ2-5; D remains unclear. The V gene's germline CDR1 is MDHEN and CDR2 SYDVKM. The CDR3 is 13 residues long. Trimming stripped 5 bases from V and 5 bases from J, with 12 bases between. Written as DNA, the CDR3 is TGTGCCAGCAGTCCCCCTAGTCTGGAGACCCAGTACTTC. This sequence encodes CASSPPSLETQYF.

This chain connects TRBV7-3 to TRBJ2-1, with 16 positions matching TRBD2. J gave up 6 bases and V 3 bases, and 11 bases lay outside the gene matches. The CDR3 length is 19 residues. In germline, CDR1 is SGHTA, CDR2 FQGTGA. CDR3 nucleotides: TGTGCCAGCAGCTTGGGACTAGCGGGAGGGCCCACAATCCTCAATGAGCAGTTCTTC. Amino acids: CASSLGLAGGPTILNEQFF.

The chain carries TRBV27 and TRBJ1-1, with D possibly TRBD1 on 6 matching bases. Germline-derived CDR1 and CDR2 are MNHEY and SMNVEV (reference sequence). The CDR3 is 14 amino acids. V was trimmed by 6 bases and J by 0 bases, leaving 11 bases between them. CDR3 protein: CASRRQEVNTEAFF. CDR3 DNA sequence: TGTGCCAGCAGGCGACAGGAAGTGAACACTGAAGCTTTCTTT.

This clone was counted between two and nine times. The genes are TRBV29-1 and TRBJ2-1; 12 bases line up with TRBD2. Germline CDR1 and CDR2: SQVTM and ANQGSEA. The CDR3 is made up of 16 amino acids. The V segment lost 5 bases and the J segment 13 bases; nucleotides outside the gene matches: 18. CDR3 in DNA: TGCAGCGTTAGCCCTCGACTAGCGGGAGAGTTGAACGGACAGTTCTTC. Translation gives CSVSPRLAGELNGQFF.

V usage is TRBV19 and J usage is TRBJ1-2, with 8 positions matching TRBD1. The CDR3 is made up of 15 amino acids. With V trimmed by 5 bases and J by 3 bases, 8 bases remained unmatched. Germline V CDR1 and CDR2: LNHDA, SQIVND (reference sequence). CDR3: CASSHQQGVYYGYTF. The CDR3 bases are TGTGCCAGTAGTCACCAACAGGGGGTCTACTATGGCTACACCTTC.

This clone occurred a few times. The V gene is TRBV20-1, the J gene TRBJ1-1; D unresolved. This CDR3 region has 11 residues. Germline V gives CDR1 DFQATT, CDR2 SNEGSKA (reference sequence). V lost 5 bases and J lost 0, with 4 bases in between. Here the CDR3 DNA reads TGCAGTGCTCACATGAACACTGAAGCTTTCTTT. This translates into CSAHMNTEAFF.

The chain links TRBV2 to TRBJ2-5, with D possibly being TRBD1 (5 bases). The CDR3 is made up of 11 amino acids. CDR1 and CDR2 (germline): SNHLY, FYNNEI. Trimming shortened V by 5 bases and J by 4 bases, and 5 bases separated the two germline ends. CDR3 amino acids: CASSRGETQYF. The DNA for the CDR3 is TGTGCCAGCAGTAGGGGAGAGACCCAGTACTTC.

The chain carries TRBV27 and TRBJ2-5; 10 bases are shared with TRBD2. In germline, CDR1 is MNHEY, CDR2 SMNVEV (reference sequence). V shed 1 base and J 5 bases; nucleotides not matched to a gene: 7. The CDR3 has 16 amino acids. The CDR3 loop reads CASSLFPSGSRETQYF. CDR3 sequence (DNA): TGTGCCAGCAGTTTATTTCCTAGCGGGAGCAGGGAGACCCAGTACTTC.

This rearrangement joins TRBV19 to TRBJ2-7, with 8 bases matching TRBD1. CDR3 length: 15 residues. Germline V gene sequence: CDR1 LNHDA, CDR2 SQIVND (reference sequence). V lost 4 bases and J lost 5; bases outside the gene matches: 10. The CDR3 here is CASSTSSGGLHEQYF. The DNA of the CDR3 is TGTGCCAGTAGTACCTCCTCAGGGGGCCTCCACGAGCAGTACTTC.

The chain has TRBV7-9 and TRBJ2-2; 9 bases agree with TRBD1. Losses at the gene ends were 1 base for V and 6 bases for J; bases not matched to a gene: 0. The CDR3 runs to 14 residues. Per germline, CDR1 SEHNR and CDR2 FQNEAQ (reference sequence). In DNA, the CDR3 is TGTGCCAGCAGCTTAGGGACAGGGGCCGGGGAGCTGTTTTTT. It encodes CASSLGTGAGELFF.

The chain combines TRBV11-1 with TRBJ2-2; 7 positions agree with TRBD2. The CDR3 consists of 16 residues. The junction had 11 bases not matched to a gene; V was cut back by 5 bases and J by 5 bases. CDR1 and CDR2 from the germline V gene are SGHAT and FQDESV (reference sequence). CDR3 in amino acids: CASSKRGNRMTGELFF. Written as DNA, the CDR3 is TGTGCCAGCAGCAAGCGGGGAAACAGGATGACCGGGGAGCTGTTTTTT.

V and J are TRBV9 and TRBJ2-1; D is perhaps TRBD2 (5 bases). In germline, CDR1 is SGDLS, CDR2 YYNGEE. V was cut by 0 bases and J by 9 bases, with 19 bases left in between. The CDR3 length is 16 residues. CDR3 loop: CASSVVGTPRVTEQFF. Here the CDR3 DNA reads TGTGCCAGCAGCGTAGTCGGCACACCGCGGGTCACTGAGCAGTTCTTC.

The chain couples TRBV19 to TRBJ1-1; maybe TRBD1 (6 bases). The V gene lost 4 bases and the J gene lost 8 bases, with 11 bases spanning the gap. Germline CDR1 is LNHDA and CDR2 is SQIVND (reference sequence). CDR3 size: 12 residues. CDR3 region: CASSTSGVEAFF. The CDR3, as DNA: TGTGCCAGTAGTACGTCAGGGGTGGAAGCTTTCTTT.

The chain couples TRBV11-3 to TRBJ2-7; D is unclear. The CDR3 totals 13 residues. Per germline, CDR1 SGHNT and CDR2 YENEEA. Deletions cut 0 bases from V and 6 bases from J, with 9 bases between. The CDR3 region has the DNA TGTGCCAGCAGCTTAGAAACCAGAGGCGAGCAGTACTTC. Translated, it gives CASSLETRGEQYF.

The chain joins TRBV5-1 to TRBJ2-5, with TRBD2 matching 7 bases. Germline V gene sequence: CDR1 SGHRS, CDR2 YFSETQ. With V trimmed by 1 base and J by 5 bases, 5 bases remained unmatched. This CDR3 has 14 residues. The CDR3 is CASSLYGLGETQYF. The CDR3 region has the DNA TGCGCCAGCAGCTTGTACGGACTAGGGGAGACCCAGTACTTC.

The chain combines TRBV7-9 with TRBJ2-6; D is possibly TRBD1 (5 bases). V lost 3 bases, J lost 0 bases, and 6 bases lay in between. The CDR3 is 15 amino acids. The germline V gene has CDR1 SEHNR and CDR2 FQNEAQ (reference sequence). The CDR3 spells CASSFRGSGANVLTF. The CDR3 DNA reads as TGTGCCAGCAGCTTTAGGGGCTCTGGGGCCAACGTCCTGACTTTC.

CDR3 DNA: TGTGCCAGCAGCTCGGGACAGGGGGCGGGTGAGCAGTTCTTC. This gives the protein CASSSGQGAGEQFF. This chain connects TRBV7-6 to TRBJ2-1; 12 nucleotides match TRBD1. J gave up 9 bases and V 4 bases, and 4 bases lay outside the gene matches. The CDR3 contains 14 residues. CDR1 and CDR2 (germline): SGHVS, FNYEAQ. Based on the CDR3 plus reference TRBV7-6 and TRBJ2-1, the full variable domain is GAGVSQSPRYKVTKRGQDVALRCDPISGHVSLYWYRQALGQGPEFLTYFNYEAQQDKSGLPNDRFSAERPEGSISTLTIQRTEQRDSAMYRCASSSGQGAGEQFFGPGTRLTVL.

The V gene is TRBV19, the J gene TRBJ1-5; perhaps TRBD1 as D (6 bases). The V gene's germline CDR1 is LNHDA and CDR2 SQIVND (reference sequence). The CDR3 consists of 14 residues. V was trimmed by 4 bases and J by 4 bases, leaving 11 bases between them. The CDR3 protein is CASSTDSLNQPQHF. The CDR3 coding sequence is TGTGCCAGTAGTACGGACAGCCTTAATCAGCCCCAGCATTTT.

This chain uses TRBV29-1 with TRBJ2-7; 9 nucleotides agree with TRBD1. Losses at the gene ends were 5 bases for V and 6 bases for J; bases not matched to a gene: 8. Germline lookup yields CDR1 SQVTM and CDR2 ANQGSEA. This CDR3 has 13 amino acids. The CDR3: CSVLRDRVGEQYF. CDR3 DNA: TGCAGCGTTCTCCGGGACAGGGTTGGCGAGCAGTACTTC.

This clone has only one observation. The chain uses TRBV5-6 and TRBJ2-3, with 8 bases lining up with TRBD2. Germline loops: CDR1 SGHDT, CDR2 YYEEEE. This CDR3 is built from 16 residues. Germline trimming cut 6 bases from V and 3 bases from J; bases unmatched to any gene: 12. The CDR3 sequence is CASMFSSSGSTDTQYF. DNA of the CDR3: TGTGCCAGCATGTTTAGTTCCAGCGGGAGTACAGATACGCAGTATTTT.

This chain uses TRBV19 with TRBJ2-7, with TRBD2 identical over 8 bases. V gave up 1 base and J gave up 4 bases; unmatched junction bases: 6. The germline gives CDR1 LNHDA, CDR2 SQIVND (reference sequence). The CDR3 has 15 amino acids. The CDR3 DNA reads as TGTGCCAGTAGTATAGTTGGACTAGCTGGGTACGAGCAGTACTTC. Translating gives CASSIVGLAGYEQYF.